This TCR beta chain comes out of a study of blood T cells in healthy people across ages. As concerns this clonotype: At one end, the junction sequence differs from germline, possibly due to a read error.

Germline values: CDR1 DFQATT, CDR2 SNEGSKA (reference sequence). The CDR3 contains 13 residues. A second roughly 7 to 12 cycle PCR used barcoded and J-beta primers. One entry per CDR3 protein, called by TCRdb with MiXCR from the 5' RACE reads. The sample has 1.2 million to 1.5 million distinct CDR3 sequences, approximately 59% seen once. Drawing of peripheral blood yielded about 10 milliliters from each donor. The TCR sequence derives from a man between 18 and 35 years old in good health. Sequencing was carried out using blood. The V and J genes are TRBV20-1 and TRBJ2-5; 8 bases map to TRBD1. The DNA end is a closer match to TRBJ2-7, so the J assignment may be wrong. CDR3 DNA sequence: TGCAGTGCTTTCGGACAGGGCTCCTGCGAGCAGTACTTC. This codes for CSAFGQGSCEQYF.